Listed below are T cell receptor beta chains from one sample, sequenced in a study of PD-L1 blockade in urothelial cancer. Only in-frame clones appear in the TCRdb table, and some are missing; sequencing was by immunoSEQ multiplex PCR. The data hold 38,000 or so clones, with more than 75% observed a single time. Sequenced here: PBMCs, sampled around atezolizumab (anti-PD-L1) treatment. Receptors were obtained from a man between 65 and 80 years old with urothelial cancer. Each CDR3 is given with its conserved first and last residue. Fields, in order: J gene, V gene, clone size, D gene, CDR3 protein, CDR3 DNA. The D gene is left open where the match is weak. Clone size is stated in some rows and not others, as once, few, many or a class when expanded.

TRBJ2-7 | TRBV7-9 | . | TRBD1 | CASGGTGVHEQYF | TGTGCCAGCGGAGGGACAGGGGTCCACGAGCAGTACTTC
TRBJ2-3 | TRBV21-1 | . | . | CASSKESVDTDTQYF | TGTGCCAGCAGCAAAGAATCGGTAGACACAGATACGCAGTATTTT
TRBJ2-1 | TRBV4-2 | . | TRBD2 | CASSQAGLAGTSNEQFF | TGTGCCAGCAGCCAAGCGGGACTAGCGGGAACGAGCAATGAGCAGTTCTTC
TRBJ2-1 | TRBV5-1 | . | TRBD2 | CASQLAGVNEQFF | TGCGCCAGCCAACTAGCGGGAGTCAATGAGCAGTTCTTC
TRBJ2-2 | TRBV28 | . | . | CASITSSGTGELFF | TGTGCCAGCATAACTAGCTCGGGCACCGGGGAGCTGTTTTTT
TRBJ2-2 | TRBV14 | few | TRBD2 | CASSQVIGLAGSGELFF | TGTGCCAGCAGCCAAGTTATAGGACTAGCGGGATCCGGGGAGCTGTTTTTT
TRBJ2-6 | TRBV7-3 | few | . | CASSLRGGAGANVLTF | TGTGCCAGCAGCTTAAGGGGCGGGGCCGGGGCCAACGTCCTGACTTTC
TRBJ2-3 | TRBV30 | . | . | CAWSARSGVGQDTQYF | TGTGCCTGGAGTGCCCGGTCAGGGGTAGGGCAAGATACGCAGTATTTT
TRBJ1-5 | TRBV28 | . | . | CASSSLGRGNQPQHF | TGTGCCAGCAGTTCTCTGGGCAGGGGAAATCAGCCCCAGCATTTT
TRBJ2-7 | TRBV19 | . | . | CASSEAPLYEQYF | TGTGCCAGTAGTGAGGCTCCATTGTACGAGCAGTACTTC
TRBJ2-2 | TRBV11-2 | . | . | CASSLTRVVPTGELFF | TGTGCCAGCAGCCTCACGAGGGTAGTTCCCACCGGGGAGCTGTTTTTT
TRBJ2-2 | TRBV30 | once | . | CAWSVRAGNTGELFF | TGTGCCTGGAGTGTACGAGCAGGGAACACCGGGGAGCTGTTTTTT
TRBJ2-1 | TRBV4-1 | . | TRBD2 | CASRLAGGPIDEQFF | TGCGCCAGCAGGCTAGCGGGAGGGCCTATAGATGAGCAGTTCTTC
TRBJ2-7 | TRBV27 | . | . | CASSPKLAGFHEQYF | TGTGCCAGCAGTCCTAAACTAGCTGGGTTCCACGAGCAGTACTTC
TRBJ1-5 | TRBV6-4 | . | . | CASPFIDIDSNQPQHF | TGTGCCAGCCCGTTTATCGACATTGATAGCAATCAGCCCCAGCATTTT
TRBJ2-7 | TRBV5-1 | . | . | CASSSAGVAIEQYF | TGCGCCAGCAGCTCAGCCGGGGTAGCAATCGAGCAGTACTTC
TRBJ2-7 | TRBV5-5 | . | TRBD1 | CASSLPAGGYEQYF | TGTGCCAGCAGCTTACCTGCAGGGGGCTACGAGCAGTACTTC
TRBJ2-7 | TRBV6-5 | few | TRBD1 | CASSKTGTASYEQYF | TGTGCCAGCAGTAAAACCGGGACAGCCTCCTACGAGCAGTACTTC
TRBJ2-5 | TRBV5-6 | . | TRBD1 | CASSLLGDRDGQETQYF | TGTGCCAGCAGCTTGTTGGGGGACAGGGATGGCCAAGAGACCCAGTACTTC
TRBJ2-3 | TRBV6-5 | few | TRBD2 | CASSRLAGAIDTQYF | TGTGCCAGCAGTAGACTAGCGGGAGCGATAGATACGCAGTATTTT
TRBJ2-1 | TRBV6-6 | . | . | CASSYRRGAGNEQFF | TGTGCCAGCAGTTACAGGAGGGGAGCGGGCAATGAGCAGTTCTTC
TRBJ1-1 | TRBV6-5 | . | . | CASSSWGDTEAFF | TGTGCCAGCAGTTCCTGGGGAGACACTGAAGCTTTCTTT
TRBJ2-1 | TRBV10-3 | . | TRBD1 | CAISESTGQDRKYQKGYNEQFF | TGTGCCATCAGTGAGTCCACAGGACAGGATAGGAAGTACCAAAAGGGCTACAATGAGCAGTTCTTC
TRBJ1-5 | TRBV7-9 | . | . | CASSLGGGGYQPQHF | TGTGCCAGCAGCTTAGGGGGGGGAGGGTATCAGCCCCAGCATTTT
TRBJ2-7 | TRBV9 | . | . | CASSSATGPYEQYF | TGTGCCAGCAGCAGTGCAACAGGCCCCTACGAGCAGTACTTC
TRBJ2-3 | TRBV29-1 | . | . | CSVEGPGVGDTQYF | TGCAGCGTTGAAGGTCCAGGGGTGGGAGATACGCAGTATTTT
TRBJ2-7 | TRBV28 | . | . | CASSLRQSYEQYF | TGTGCCAGCAGCCTCCGACAGTCCTACGAGCAGTACTTC
TRBJ2-7 | TRBV18 | . | TRBD2 | CASSPSGRAAYEQYF | TGTGCCAGCTCACCTAGCGGGAGGGCCGCCTACGAGCAGTACTTC
TRBJ1-1 | TRBV6-1 | . | TRBD1 | CATRGEGWTEAFF | TGTGCCACCAGGGGGGAGGGGTGGACTGAAGCTTTCTTT
TRBJ1-4 | TRBV5-1 | . | . | CASSLWRGSNEKLFF | TGCGCCAGCAGCTTGTGGCGAGGATCGAATGAAAAACTGTTTTTT
TRBJ2-2 | TRBV18 | . | TRBD1 | CASSSQGVRTGELFF | TGTGCCAGCTCATCACAGGGGGTCAGGACCGGGGAGCTGTTTTTT
TRBJ1-2 | TRBV27 | . | . | CASRGGRHYGYTF | TGTGCCAGCAGAGGAGGAAGACACTATGGCTACACCTTC
TRBJ2-7 | TRBV12-5 | . | TRBD1 | CASGPRQGRGEQYF | TGTGCTAGTGGTCCGCGACAGGGTAGGGGCGAGCAGTACTTC
TRBJ1-5 | TRBV18 | once | . | CASSTLQGEKPQHF | TGTGCCAGCTCGACATTACAGGGAGAAAAACCCCAGCATTTT
TRBJ2-2 | TRBV4-2 | . | TRBD2 | CASSQPGLAIANTGELFF | TGTGCCAGCAGCCAGCCGGGACTAGCGATCGCGAACACCGGGGAGCTGTTTTTT
TRBJ1-1 | TRBV6-5 | once | TRBD1 | CASSSGTANTEAFF | TGTGCCAGCAGCTCTGGGACAGCGAACACTGAAGCTTTCTTT
TRBJ2-5 | TRBV2 | . | TRBD2 | CASSPLAGGAETQYF | TGTGCCAGCAGTCCTCTAGCGGGAGGGGCAGAGACCCAGTACTTC
TRBJ2-7 | TRBV20-1 | once | . | CSAEQGYEQYF | TGCAGTGCTGAGCAGGGCTACGAGCAGTACTTC
TRBJ2-7 | TRBV19 | few | TRBD2 | CASSRQAGGVEQYF | TGTGCCAGTAGTAGGCAAGCGGGAGGGGTTGAGCAGTACTTC
TRBJ1-4 | TRBV30 | . | . | CAWSNHPGRFYQTNEKLFF | TGTGCCTGGAGTAACCACCCGGGAAGGTTCTATCAAACTAATGAAAAACTGTTTTTT
TRBJ2-7 | TRBV4-2 | . | TRBD2 | CASSQEVIAGERDFYEQYF | TGTGCCAGCAGCCAAGAGGTGATAGCGGGAGAAAGGGATTTCTACGAGCAGTACTTC
TRBJ1-5 | TRBV28 | . | . | CASRTGAKPQHF | TGTGCCAGCAGGACAGGCGCCAAGCCCCAGCATTTT
TRBJ2-5 | TRBV5-1 | . | TRBD1 | CASSVGQGAGETQYF | TGCGCCAGCAGCGTCGGACAGGGGGCAGGAGAGACCCAGTACTTC
TRBJ1-1 | TRBV29-1 | . | TRBD1 | CSVETGYVNTEAFF | TGCAGCGTTGAGACAGGGTACGTGAACACTGAAGCTTTCTTT
TRBJ2-3 | TRBV18 | . | TRBD2 | CASSPGTSGRADTQYF | TGTGCCAGCTCACCCGGGACTAGCGGGAGGGCAGATACGCAGTATTTT
TRBJ2-7 | TRBV7-6 | . | TRBD2 | CASSPGLAGGPPEQYF | TGTGCCAGCAGCCCGGGACTAGCGGGAGGGCCCCCCGAGCAGTACTTC
TRBJ2-1 | TRBV9 | . | TRBD2 | CASSGGTSSYNEQFF | TGTGCCAGCAGCGGGGGGACTAGCAGCTACAATGAGCAGTTCTTC
TRBJ2-7 | TRBV5-1 | . | . | CASSLGRTLYEQYF | TGCGCCAGCAGCTTGGGCAGGACTCTCTACGAGCAGTACTTC
TRBJ2-7 | TRBV10-1 | . | TRBD1 | CASSPGDRAHEQYF | TGCGCCAGCAGCCCAGGGGACAGGGCCCACGAGCAGTACTTC
TRBJ2-7 | TRBV5-1 | . | TRBD1 | CASSSSGTVSYEQYF | TGCGCCAGCAGCTCTTCCGGGACAGTTTCCTACGAGCAGTACTTC
TRBJ1-2 | TRBV18 | . | TRBD1 | CASSRGQGAYYGYTF | TGTGCCAGCTCGCGAGGACAGGGCGCATACTATGGCTACACCTTC